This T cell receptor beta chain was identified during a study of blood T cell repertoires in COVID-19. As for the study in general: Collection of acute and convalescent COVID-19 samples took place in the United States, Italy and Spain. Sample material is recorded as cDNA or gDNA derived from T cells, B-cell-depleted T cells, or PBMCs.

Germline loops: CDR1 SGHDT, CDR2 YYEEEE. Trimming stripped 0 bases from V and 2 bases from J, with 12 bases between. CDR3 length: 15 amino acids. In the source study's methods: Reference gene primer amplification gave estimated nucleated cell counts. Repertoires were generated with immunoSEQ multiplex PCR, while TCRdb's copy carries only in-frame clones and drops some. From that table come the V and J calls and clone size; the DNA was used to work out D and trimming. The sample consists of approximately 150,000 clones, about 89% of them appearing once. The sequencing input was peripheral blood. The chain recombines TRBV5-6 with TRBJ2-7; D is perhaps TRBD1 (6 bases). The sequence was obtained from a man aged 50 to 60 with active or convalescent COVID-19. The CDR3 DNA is TGTGCCAGCAGCTTGGACCCACAGGGTGCCTACGAGCAGTACTTC. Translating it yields CASSLDPQGAYEQYF. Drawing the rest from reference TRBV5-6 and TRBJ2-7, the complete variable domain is DAGVTQSPTHLIKTRGQQVTLRCSPKSGHDTVSWYQQALGQGPQFIFQYYEEEERQRGNFPDRFSGHQFPNYSSELNVNALLLGDSALYLCASSLDPQGAYEQYFGPGTRLTVT.